This is a list of T cell receptor beta chains from one sample in a study of blood T cell repertoires in COVID-19. Sequenced by immunoSEQ multiplex PCR; TCRdb stores in-frame clones only, minus some. The sample lists approximately 280,000 clones; about 89% were seen once. Sequencing was carried out using PBMCs or T cells enriched from blood (not recorded which). The receptors originated from a woman aged 18-30 years who had recovered from COVID-19. CDR3s include the opening cysteine and the closing phenylalanine or tryptophan. The D gene is left open where the match is weak. Clone size is stated in some rows and not others, as once, few, many or a class when expanded.

size: .
V: TRBV6-5
D: .
J: TRBJ1-2
DNA: TGTGCCAGCACCCTAGGACAGTTGGCTAACTATGGCTACACCTTC
CDR3: CASTLGQLANYGYTF

size: .
V: TRBV6-6
D: .
J: TRBJ1-3
DNA: TGTGCCAGCAGTCCCATTTTACGGTCCGACTCTGGAAACACCATATATTTT
CDR3: CASSPILRSDSGNTIYF

size: few
V: TRBV28
D: TRBD1
J: TRBJ1-4
DNA: TGTGCCAGCAGTCTCCCGGGACAGATTAATGAAAAACTGTTTTTT
CDR3: CASSLPGQINEKLFF

size: .
V: TRBV7-2
D: .
J: TRBJ1-4
DNA: TGTGCCAGCACCTTATCACTAACAACTAATGAAAAACTGTTTTTT
CDR3: CASTLSLTTNEKLFF

size: .
V: TRBV5-4
D: TRBD1
J: TRBJ1-4
DNA: TGTGCCAGCAGCCAGCCGGGACAGGGAAATGAAAAACTGTTTTTT
CDR3: CASSQPGQGNEKLFF

size: .
V: TRBV7-2
D: .
J: TRBJ2-5
DNA: TGTGCCAGCAGCTCCACAGGGTTCAGGCAAGAGACCCAGTACTTC
CDR3: CASSSTGFRQETQYF

size: once
V: TRBV11-3
D: TRBD2
J: TRBJ2-1
DNA: TGTGCCAGCAGCTTATTTGGCGCTAGCGGGGGGGCCAGGCATGAGCAGTTCTTC
CDR3: CASSLFGASGGARHEQFF

size: once
V: TRBV12-5
D: TRBD2
J: TRBJ2-4
DNA: TGTGCTAGTGGTTTGGGACTAGCGGGGGGGATAGCCAAAAACATTCAGTACTTC
CDR3: CASGLGLAGGIAKNIQYF

size: .
V: TRBV5-1
D: TRBD1
J: TRBJ2-2
DNA: TGCGCCAGCAGCTTCAGGGGGCGCGCCACCGGGGAGCTGTTTTTT
CDR3: CASSFRGRATGELFF

size: once
V: TRBV7-9
D: TRBD1
J: TRBJ1-2
DNA: TGTGCCAGCAGCTTAGGGGTGGCAGGGGGTCAACGTTACGGCTACACCTTC
CDR3: CASSLGVAGGQRYGYTF

size: .
V: TRBV15
D: .
J: TRBJ1-6
DNA: TGTGCCACCAGCAGAGATTTGGGCAAGGTCACCCTCCACTTT
CDR3: CATSRDLGKVTLHF

size: .
V: TRBV28
D: TRBD1
J: TRBJ1-2
DNA: TGTGCCAGCAGCCCCGGGACAGTGGGAGGCTACACCTTC
CDR3: CASSPGTVGGYTF

size: .
V: TRBV2
D: TRBD1
J: TRBJ2-1
DNA: TGTGCCAGCAGTAACCGTCGAGACAGGGGTTCTAACTCCTACAATGAGCAGTTCTTC
CDR3: CASSNRRDRGSNSYNEQFF

size: .
V: TRBV28
D: .
J: TRBJ1-5
DNA: TGTGCCAGCACGATTGCGGGCTCTAGCAATCAGCCCCAGCATTTT
CDR3: CASTIAGSSNQPQHF

size: .
V: TRBV7-2
D: TRBD1
J: TRBJ2-7
DNA: TGTGCCAGCAGCCTAGCCCCGCTTTTCTCAGGGGGCAGTTACGAGCAGTACTTC
CDR3: CASSLAPLFSGGSYEQYF

size: .
V: TRBV30
D: TRBD1
J: TRBJ1-2
DNA: TGTGCCTGGAGTCGGACAGGCGACTATGGCTACACCTTC
CDR3: CAWSRTGDYGYTF

size: few
V: TRBV18
D: TRBD1
J: TRBJ1-5
DNA: TGTGCCAGCTCACCGAATTCCGGGACAGGGGGCCATCAGCCCCAGCATTTT
CDR3: CASSPNSGTGGHQPQHF

size: .
V: TRBV10-2
D: .
J: TRBJ1-1
DNA: TGCGCCAGCAGTGAGTCGACGTATGGGGGCTGGATCACTGAAGCTTTCTTT
CDR3: CASSESTYGGWITEAFF

size: .
V: TRBV7-2
D: .
J: TRBJ1-4
DNA: TGTGCCAGCAGCCCCGGTGAAAAACTGTTTTTT
CDR3: CASSPGEKLFF

size: .
V: TRBV24-1
D: TRBD2
J: TRBJ2-7
DNA: TGTGCCACCAGTGACACTAGCGGGCGACCCTACGAGCAGTACTTC
CDR3: CATSDTSGRPYEQYF

size: .
V: TRBV7-8
D: TRBD1
J: TRBJ2-2
DNA: TGTGCCAGCAGCGCGGACAGGGTTGCCGGGGAGCTGTTTTTT
CDR3: CASSADRVAGELFF

size: .
V: TRBV11-2
D: TRBD2
J: TRBJ2-5
DNA: TGTGCCAGCAGCTTAGAAACCCGGACTAGGCGAGAGACCCAGTACTTC
CDR3: CASSLETRTRRETQYF

size: .
V: TRBV28
D: .
J: TRBJ2-1
DNA: TGTGCCACCTTTCTTTCGAGCTCCTACAATGAGCAGTTCTTC
CDR3: CATFLSSSYNEQFF

size: .
V: TRBV29-1
D: .
J: TRBJ1-4
DNA: TGCAGCGTTGTCGGGGGTTGTAGGTGGAGTGAAAAACTGTTTTTT
CDR3: CSVVGGCRWSEKLFF

size: few
V: TRBV7-9
D: .
J: TRBJ1-2
DNA: TGTGCCAGCAGCTTGCGTTCCTATGGCTACACCTTC
CDR3: CASSLRSYGYTF

size: .
V: TRBV7-8
D: TRBD1
J: TRBJ2-7
DNA: TGTGCCAGCAGCACCCGGACAGGGACCTACGAGCAGTACTTC
CDR3: CASSTRTGTYEQYF

size: .
V: TRBV3-1/TRBV3-2
D: TRBD1
J: TRBJ1-2
DNA: TGTGCCAGCAGCCGATGGGACAGTGAAAATGGCTACACCTTC
CDR3: CASSRWDSENGYTF

size: .
V: TRBV4-1
D: TRBD1
J: TRBJ2-7
DNA: TGCGCCAGCAGCCAAGGGGACAGCTACGAGCAGTACTTC
CDR3: CASSQGDSYEQYF

size: .
V: TRBV28
D: TRBD2
J: TRBJ2-7
DNA: TGTGCCAGCAGTCCCTGGGGGACTGCCGGGACTAGCGGGAGGAGAACCTACGAGCAGTACTTC
CDR3: CASSPWGTAGTSGRRTYEQYF

size: .
V: TRBV28
D: .
J: TRBJ1-4
DNA: TGTGCCAGCAGTTCCACCGGGATCCCTAATGAAAAACTGTTTTTT
CDR3: CASSSTGIPNEKLFF

size: .
V: TRBV18
D: TRBD2
J: TRBJ2-3
DNA: TGTGCCAGCTCACCAATTAGCGGGCTAACAGATACGCAGTATTTT
CDR3: CASSPISGLTDTQYF

size: .
V: TRBV6-6
D: TRBD1
J: TRBJ1-2
DNA: TGTGCCAGCACCACGGGACAGGCTAACTATGGCTACACCTTC
CDR3: CASTTGQANYGYTF

size: .
V: TRBV9
D: TRBD2
J: TRBJ2-3
DNA: TGTGCCAGCAGCGCACTAGCGGGAGGTACCCCAAGCACAGATACGCAGTATTTT
CDR3: CASSALAGGTPSTDTQYF

size: .
V: TRBV19
D: TRBD2
J: TRBJ2-1
DNA: TGTGCCAGCAGGGAGGGCCACGACAATGAGCAGTTCTTC
CDR3: CASREGHDNEQFF

size: .
V: TRBV4-1
D: TRBD2
J: TRBJ2-5
DNA: TGCGCCAGCAGCCAAGAACGGTTGGGCTATGGACTAGCGGGGGGTAACCAAGAGACCCAGTACTTC
CDR3: CASSQERLGYGLAGGNQETQYF

size: once
V: TRBV12-5
D: TRBD1
J: TRBJ1-5
DNA: TGTGCTTGTGGTAACAGGGGTGGCAATCAGCCCCAGCATTTT
CDR3: CACGNRGGNQPQHF

size: few
V: TRBV6-4
D: .
J: TRBJ1-2
DNA: TGTGCCAGCACCCTCTGGAAGACACCGAACTATGGCTACACCTTC
CDR3: CASTLWKTPNYGYTF

size: .
V: TRBV7-8
D: TRBD2
J: TRBJ2-3
DNA: TGTGCCAGCAGCTTACAGCGGGGGGATACAGATACGCAGTATTTT
CDR3: CASSLQRGDTDTQYF

size: .
V: TRBV7-2
D: TRBD1
J: TRBJ1-4
DNA: TGTGCCAGCAGCTTAGGACAGGGTCCTGAAAAACTGTTTTTT
CDR3: CASSLGQGPEKLFF

size: .
V: TRBV11-2
D: TRBD2
J: TRBJ2-3
DNA: TGTGCCAGCAGCACCGGGACTAGCGGGGATTTCACAGATACGCAGTATTTT
CDR3: CASSTGTSGDFTDTQYF

size: .
V: TRBV7-2
D: .
J: TRBJ2-1
DNA: TGTGCCAGCAGCTTAGCTCTCGGGTCTCAGAATGAGCAGTTCTTC
CDR3: CASSLALGSQNEQFF

size: .
V: TRBV10-3
D: TRBD2
J: TRBJ2-3
DNA: TGTGCCATCAGTGAGAATTCGGGGGGGGCGGGCAGCACAGATACGCAGTATTTT
CDR3: CAISENSGGAGSTDTQYF

size: .
V: TRBV2
D: TRBD2
J: TRBJ2-2
DNA: TGTGCCAGCAGTGGGGGTAGCGGGAGGGCCGGGAACGGGGAGCTGTTTTTT
CDR3: CASSGGSGRAGNGELFF

size: .
V: TRBV14
D: .
J: TRBJ1-1
DNA: TGTGCCAGCAGCCCTCAGACTGGACAGAACACTGAAGCTTTCTTT
CDR3: CASSPQTGQNTEAFF